In this sample, the clone carrying this T cell receptor beta chain turned up a few times. The antigen is undetermined. Germline loops: CDR1 SGHTA, CDR2 FQGNSA. Trimming left V 2 bases short and J 5 bases short, with 12 bases between. The CDR3 has 14 amino acids. This entry is derived from a study of blood T cells in healthy people across ages. The use of a sample-barcoded 5' primer and a J-beta primer mix characterized a second PCR of 7 to 11 cycles. The template-switch adaptor was a 5' adaptor with 12 random nucleotides. It tagged each cDNA molecule. TCRdb called the 5' RACE reads again in MiXCR, with one record for every CDR3 protein. Of hundreds of thousands of distinct CDR3 sequences detected, under 25% appear once; the ten largest clones hold 3.6%. Regarding the study as a whole: The study regarded diversity estimates from one million T cells as underestimates. Not knowing donor CMV status may have confounded expanded clonotype changes. The recorded TCR beta diversity per million T cells decreased in a roughly linear manner with age.

This TCR derives from a man in his 70s in good health. V gene TRBV7-2 combines with J gene TRBJ2-5, with D possibly being TRBD2 (5 bases). Sequenced material: blood. The CDR3: CASSLRGIEETQYF. The CDR3 coding sequence is TGTGCCAGCAGCTTACGGGGAATAGAGGAGACCCAGTACTTC.